This T cell receptor beta chain was sequenced during a study of cytomegalovirus exposure and HLA in healthy donors. The PCR ran on 60 Vbeta and 13 Jbeta primers. Here immunoSEQ multiplex PCR was the method, and the copy in TCRdb shows in-frame clones only, minus some. The table records about 82,000 clones, roughly four fifths of them present only once. The CDR3 extends over 16 amino acids. CDR1 SGHTA and CDR2 FQGNSA come from the germline V gene. Trimming at V came to 2 bases and at J to 1 base, leaving 2 bases not matched to a gene. The source is a woman aged 45-65 years in good health and CMV-seropositive. The chain links TRBV7-2 to TRBJ2-7, with TRBD2 matching over 13 bases. Sequenced: PBMCs. The CDR3 loop is CASSLRTSGGSYEQYF. The CDR3 DNA reads as TGTGCCAGCAGCTTAAGGACTAGCGGGGGTTCCTACGAGCAGTACTTC.